A selection of T cell receptor beta chains follows, all from one sample in a study of T cell clones after liver transplantation. The data were produced by immunoSEQ multiplex PCR, yet TCRdb's version contains in-frame clones alone and is incomplete. Among more than 65,000 clones listed, roughly nine tenths were seen once. The specimen was CD4+ T cells from blood, collected before liver transplant. All receptors derive from a human donor who received a liver transplant. Both conserved end residues are part of each CDR3. Fields, in order: J gene, V gene, D gene, clone size, CDR3 DNA, CDR3 protein. The D gene is left open where the match is weak. A clone size is listed for some rows: how often the clone was seen (once, few, many), or a class if it is expanded.

TRBJ2-7	TRBV7-2	NA	NA	TGTGCCAGCAGCTCGGACATTCCCTACGAGCAGTACTTC	CASSSDIPYEQYF
TRBJ2-1	TRBV5-1	NA	NA	TGCGCCAGCAGCCTAGGAGCCGGGGACAATTATGAGCAGTTCTTC	CASSLGAGDNYEQFF
TRBJ2-2	TRBV4-1	NA	NA	TGCGCCAGCAGCCTCCCAGAGCCCAGGGAGCTGTTTTTT	CASSLPEPRELFF
TRBJ1-2	TRBV6-6	NA	few	TGTGCCAGCAGTTACGACAGCGGAAAGGATGGCTACACCTTC	CASSYDSGKDGYTF
TRBJ2-3	TRBV9	NA	once	TGTGCCAGCAGCGTCGGGGCCGGCACAGATACGCAGTATTTT	CASSVGAGTDTQYF
TRBJ2-1	TRBV4-3	TRBD2	NA	TGCGCCAGCAGCCAAGTATTAGCGGGAGGGCCTGGTGAGCAGTTCTTC	CASSQVLAGGPGEQFF
TRBJ2-7	TRBV9	NA	NA	TGTGCCAGCAGCGCGACTCGTCTTGGCTTCGAGCAGTACTTC	CASSATRLGFEQYF
TRBJ2-7	TRBV7-2	TRBD2	NA	TGTGCCAGCAGCTTATATCCTAGCGGGGGGCGGGACAGCGAGCAGTACTTC	CASSLYPSGGRDSEQYF
TRBJ1-2	TRBV6-5	TRBD1	NA	TGTGCCAGCAGTTACTCGATGGGGACAGGGACCTATGGCTACACCTTC	CASSYSMGTGTYGYTF
TRBJ2-5	TRBV4-3	NA	NA	TGCGCCAGCAGCCAAGAATTAGGGCCCCAAGAGACCCAGTACTTC	CASSQELGPQETQYF